This T cell receptor beta chain was recovered during a study of blood T cell repertoires in COVID-19 (dated by TCRdb to the early 2020s). About the investigation overall: The collaborator samples originated in the United States, Italy and Spain and spanned the acute and convalescent phases of COVID-19. The prospective study material was composed of cDNA or gDNA derived from T cells, B-cell-depleted T cells, or PBMCs. Where HLA class I and class II types were available, the types were taken from metadata supplied by the sample provider, not from assay-based typing. Deeply sampled blood TCRbeta repertoires from subjects exposed to, actively infected with, or recovered from COVID-19 were included in the dataset. The sample metadata nearly always contained a de-identified subject ID, COVID-19 status, age in years and sex. The samples were drawn from the first 160 participants of the ongoing ImmuneRACE study and from 950 to 1,500 subjects provided by 6 global collaborators. The repertoires were released in a freely available public database meant as a resource for research on the immune response to SARS-CoV-2. What the authors observed across the whole study: The amount of clinical and demographic metadata varied by source and participant and was provided uncurated.

Participants in the prospective study were enrolled through a virtual design, were aged about 18 to 90 years, and lived in approximately 25 United States geographic areas. Cohort assignment in the prospective study relied on participant-reported clinical history from a screening survey and a study questionnaire. ImmuneRACE Cohort 3 recovered participants were defined by two consecutive negative NP/OP PCR tests, healthcare professional clearance, or symptom resolution. Mobile phlebotomists in the prospective study collected whole blood, serum and a nasopharyngeal or oropharyngeal swab from every participant. Over a roughly 2-month period, participants in the prospective study had the option of providing additional blood draws and questionnaires. Before DNA extraction, prospective study blood samples were shipped either frozen or at room temperature. Concerning this clone itself: There is no known antigen for this receptor. The input lacks base qualities; no much larger clone sits a single base away.

The immunoSEQ Assay, a bias-controlled multiplex PCR, was used to amplify TCRbeta CDR3 regions from genomic DNA. Per the authors' processing: The number of nucleated cells in each sample was estimated from the amplification of reference gene primers within the assay. To quantify the absolute abundance of each unique TCRbeta CDR3 rearrangement, sequence reads were collapsed and filtered. Productive Simpson clonality was computed per sample as the square root of Simpson's diversity index over productive rearrangements. TCRdb mirrors the immuneACCESS table, restricted to in-frame sequences. Some clones are absent from its copies; in checked studies, under half trace to an unresolved V gene, and the reason for the others is unknown. V and J calls plus clone size are reproduced from that table; the DNA served to infer D and trimming. For this sample there are 390,000 or so clones; under 85% appear just once. The ten biggest clones cover approximately 4.7% of the sample.

This receptor was taken from a woman between 50 and 59 years old who had recovered from COVID-19. The sequencing input was PBMCs or T cells enriched from blood (not recorded which).

CDR3 reads: CASSWGREQPQHF. The DNA reads TGTGCCAGCAGCTGGGGGCGCGAGCAGCCCCAGCATTTT. This chain joins TRBV5-6 to TRBJ1-5, and TRBD1 may be the D gene, going by 6 matching bases. V was cut back by 3 bases and J by 7 bases, leaving a gap of 11 bases between them. Taken from the germline V gene, the CDR1 and CDR2 loops are SGHDT and YYEEEE. Reading from cysteine to phenylalanine, the CDR3 counts 13 amino acids. This entry keeps only the CDR3 DNA: 39 bases, framed from base 1.